This TCR beta chain was captured in a study of control samples from healthy donors and cancer patients. Germline V lookup: CDR1 SGHTA, CDR2 FQGNSA. This CDR3 has 16 residues. Trimming removed 4 bases from V and 2 bases from J; junction bases left unmatched: 3. The table came from immunoSEQ multiplex PCR; TCRdb's copy has only in-frame clones and leaves some out. The sample has some 150,000 clones, 75% to 95% seen once. Sequencing input: blood. The clonotype comes from a young man in good health. The V gene is TRBV7-2, the J gene TRBJ2-1; 12 bases align to TRBD2. CDR3 loop: CASSSRTSGAYNEQFF. CDR3 bases: TGTGCCAGCAGCTCCAGGACTAGCGGGGCCTACAATGAGCAGTTCTTC. Based on the CDR3 plus reference TRBV7-2 and TRBJ2-1, the full variable domain is GAGVSQSPSNKVTEKGKDVELRCDPISGHTALYWYRQSLGQGLEFLIYFQGNSAPDKSGLPSDRFSAERTGGSVSTLTIQRTQQEDSAVYLCASSSRTSGAYNEQFFGPGTRLTVL.